This T cell receptor (beta chain) was sequenced for a study of shared clonotypes between healthy human individuals. Overall study: There were three CD4 naive, three CD4 memory, two CD8 naive and one CD8 memory plates per donor.

In the study's own analysis: ImmunoSEQ supplied junction-only sequences lacking quality scores, so filtering was different. The method was immunoSEQ multiplex PCR; TCRdb's version includes in-frame clones alone and lacks a portion of them. Clone size and V and J calls were adopted from that table, with D and trimming inferred from the DNA. Here the sample spans 2,100,000 or so clones, about 94% being singletons. Losses at the gene ends were 5 bases for V and 1 base for J; bases not matched to a gene: 5. The CDR3 spans 15 residues. Germline V gene lookup returns CDR1 SGHAT and CDR2 FQNNGV. The chain couples TRBV11-2 to TRBJ1-2; TRBD1 matches 9 bases. Material: naive CD4+ T cells sorted from blood. Subset meaning: CD45RA+ positively selected. This TCR was recovered from a man aged 18 to 29 in good health. The CDR3: CASSRLTGGNYGYTF. The CDR3 nucleotides are TGTGCCAGCAGCCGCCTGACAGGGGGTAACTATGGCTACACCTTC.